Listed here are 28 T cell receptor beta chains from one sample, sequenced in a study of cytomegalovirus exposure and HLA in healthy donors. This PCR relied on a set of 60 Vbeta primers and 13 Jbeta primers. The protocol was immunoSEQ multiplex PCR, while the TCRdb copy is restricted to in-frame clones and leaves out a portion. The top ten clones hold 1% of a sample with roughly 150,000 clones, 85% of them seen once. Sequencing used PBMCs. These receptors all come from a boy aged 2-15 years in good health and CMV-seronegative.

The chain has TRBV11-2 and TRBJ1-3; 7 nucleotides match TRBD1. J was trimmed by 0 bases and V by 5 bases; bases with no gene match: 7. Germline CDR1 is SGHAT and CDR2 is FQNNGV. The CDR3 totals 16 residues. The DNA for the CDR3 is TGTGCCAGCAGCCCCAGGGGGGATCACTCTGGAAACACCATATATTTT. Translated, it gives CASSPRGDHSGNTIYF. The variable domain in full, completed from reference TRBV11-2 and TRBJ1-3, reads EAGVAQSPRYKIIEKRQSVAFWCNPISGHATLYWYQQILGQGPKLLIQFQNNGVVDDSQLPKDRFSAERLKGVDSTLKIQPAKLEDSAVYLCASSPRGDHSGNTIYFGEGSWLTVV.

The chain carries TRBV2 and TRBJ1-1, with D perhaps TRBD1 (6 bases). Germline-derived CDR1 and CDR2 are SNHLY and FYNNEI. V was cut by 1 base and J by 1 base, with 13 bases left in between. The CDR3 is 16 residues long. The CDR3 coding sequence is TGTGCCAGCAGTGAAGACGCAGGGGTTTCGAACACTGAAGCTTTCTTT. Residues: CASSEDAGVSNTEAFF.

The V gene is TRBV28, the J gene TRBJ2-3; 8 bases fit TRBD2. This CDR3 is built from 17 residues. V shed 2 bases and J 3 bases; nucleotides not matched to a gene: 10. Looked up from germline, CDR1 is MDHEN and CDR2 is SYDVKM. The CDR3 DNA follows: TGTGCCAGCAGTTTAATTTTTGGCGGGGGGCGGACAGATACGCAGTATTTT. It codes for CASSLIFGGGRTDTQYF.

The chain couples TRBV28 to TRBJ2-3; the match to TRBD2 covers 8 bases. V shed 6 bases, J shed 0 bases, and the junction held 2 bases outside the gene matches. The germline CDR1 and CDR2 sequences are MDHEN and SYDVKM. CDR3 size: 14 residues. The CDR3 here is CASSPSGSTDTQYF. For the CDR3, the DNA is TGTGCCAGCAGCCCTAGCGGGAGCACAGATACGCAGTATTTT.

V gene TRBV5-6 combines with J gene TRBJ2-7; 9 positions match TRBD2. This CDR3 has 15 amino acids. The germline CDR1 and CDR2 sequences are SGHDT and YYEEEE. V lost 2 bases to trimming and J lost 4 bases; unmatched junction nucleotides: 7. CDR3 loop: CASSLSSAGGYEQYF. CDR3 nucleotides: TGTGCCAGCAGCTTATCTTCTGCGGGAGGGTACGAGCAGTACTTC.

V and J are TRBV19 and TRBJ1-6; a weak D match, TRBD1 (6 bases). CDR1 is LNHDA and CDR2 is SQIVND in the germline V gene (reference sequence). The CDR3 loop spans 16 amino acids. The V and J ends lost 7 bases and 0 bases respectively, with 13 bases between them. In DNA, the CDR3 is TGTGCCAGTACCGCCACAGGGAGCTCCTATAATTCACCCCTCCACTTT. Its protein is CASTATGSSYNSPLHF.

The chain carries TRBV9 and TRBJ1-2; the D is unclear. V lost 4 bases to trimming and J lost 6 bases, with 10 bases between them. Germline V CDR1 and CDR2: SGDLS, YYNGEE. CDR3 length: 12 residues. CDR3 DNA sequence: TGTGCCAGCAGCCCTTCGCGAGATGGCTACACCTTC. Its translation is CASSPSRDGYTF.

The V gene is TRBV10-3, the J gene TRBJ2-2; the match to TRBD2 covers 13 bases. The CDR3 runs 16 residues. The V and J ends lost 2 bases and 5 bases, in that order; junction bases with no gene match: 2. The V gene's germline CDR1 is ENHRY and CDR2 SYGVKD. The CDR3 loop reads CAISEGLAGVTGELFF. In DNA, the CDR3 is TGTGCCATCAGTGAGGGACTAGCGGGAGTTACCGGGGAGCTGTTTTTT.

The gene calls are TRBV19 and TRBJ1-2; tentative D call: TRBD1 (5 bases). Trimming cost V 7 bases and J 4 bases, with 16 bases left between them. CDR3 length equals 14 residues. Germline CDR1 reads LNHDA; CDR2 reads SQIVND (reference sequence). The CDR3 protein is CASTLSGGFYGYTF. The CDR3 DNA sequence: TGTGCCAGTACCCTTTCCGGGGGGTTCTATGGCTACACCTTC.

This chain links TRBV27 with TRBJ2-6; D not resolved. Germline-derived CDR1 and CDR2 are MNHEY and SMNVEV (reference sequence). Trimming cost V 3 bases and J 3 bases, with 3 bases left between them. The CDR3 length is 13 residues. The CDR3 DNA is TGTGCCAGCAGTTTCGGTGGGGCCAACGTCCTGACTTTC. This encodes CASSFGGANVLTF.

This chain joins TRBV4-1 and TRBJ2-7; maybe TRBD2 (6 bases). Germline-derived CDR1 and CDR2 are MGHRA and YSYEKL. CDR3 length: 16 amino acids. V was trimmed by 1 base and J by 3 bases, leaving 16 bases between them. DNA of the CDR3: TGCGCCAGCAGCCAAGGCCCGTGGCGGGATGTCTACGAGCAGTACTTC. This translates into CASSQGPWRDVYEQYF.

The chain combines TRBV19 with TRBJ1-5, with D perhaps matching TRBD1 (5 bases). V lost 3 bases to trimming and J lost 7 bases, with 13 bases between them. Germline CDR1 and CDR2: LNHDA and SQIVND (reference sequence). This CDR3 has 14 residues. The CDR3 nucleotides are TGTGCCAGTAGTATCAGCCCGGGGGGGCAGCCCCAGCATTTT. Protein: CASSISPGGQPQHF.

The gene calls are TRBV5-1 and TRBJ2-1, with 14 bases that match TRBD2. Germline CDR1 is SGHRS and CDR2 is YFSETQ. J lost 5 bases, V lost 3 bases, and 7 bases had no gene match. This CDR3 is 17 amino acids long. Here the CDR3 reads CASSSGLAGGRNNEQFF. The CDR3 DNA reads TGCGCCAGCAGCTCAGGACTAGCGGGGGGTCGAAACAATGAGCAGTTCTTC. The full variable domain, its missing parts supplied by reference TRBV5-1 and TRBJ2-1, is KAGVTQTPRYLIKTRGQQVTLSCSPISGHRSVSWYQQTPGQGLQFLFEYFSETQRNKGNFPGRFSGRQFSNSRSEMNVSTLELGDSALYLCASSSGLAGGRNNEQFFGPGTRLTVL.

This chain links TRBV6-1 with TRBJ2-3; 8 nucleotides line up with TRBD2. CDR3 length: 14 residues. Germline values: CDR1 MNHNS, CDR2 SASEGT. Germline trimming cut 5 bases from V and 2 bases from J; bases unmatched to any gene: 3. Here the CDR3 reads CASSTGGPTDTQYF. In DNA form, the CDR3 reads TGTGCCAGCAGTACGGGGGGGCCCACAGATACGCAGTATTTT.

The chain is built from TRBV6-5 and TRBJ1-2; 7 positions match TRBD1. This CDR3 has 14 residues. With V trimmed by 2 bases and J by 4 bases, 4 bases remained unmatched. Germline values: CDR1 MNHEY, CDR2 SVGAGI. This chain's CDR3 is CASSYGGGGYGYTF. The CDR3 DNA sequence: TGTGCCAGCAGTTACGGAGGGGGCGGCTATGGCTACACCTTC.

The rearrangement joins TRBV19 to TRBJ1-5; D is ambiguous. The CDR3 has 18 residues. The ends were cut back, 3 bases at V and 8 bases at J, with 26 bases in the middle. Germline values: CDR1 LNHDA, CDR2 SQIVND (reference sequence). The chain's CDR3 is CASSMREGTAYYIKPQHF. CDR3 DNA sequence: TGTGCCAGTAGTATGCGGGAGGGAACAGCCTACTATATCAAGCCCCAGCATTTT.

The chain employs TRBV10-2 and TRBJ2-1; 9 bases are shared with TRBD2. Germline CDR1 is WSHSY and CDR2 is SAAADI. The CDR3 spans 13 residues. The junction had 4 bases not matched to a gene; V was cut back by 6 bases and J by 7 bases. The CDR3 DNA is TGCGCCAGCAGGAGCGGGGGGTCTAATGAGCAGTTCTTC. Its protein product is CASRSGGSNEQFF.

CDR3 in amino acids: CASSPSQVNNEQFF. CDR3 sequence (DNA): TGTGCCAGCAGCCCAAGTCAGGTGAACAATGAGCAGTTCTTC. The chain uses TRBV7-2 and TRBJ2-1; D is unresolved. Germline V lookup: CDR1 SGHTA, CDR2 FQGNSA. The CDR3 has 14 amino acids. With 5 bases removed from V and 5 bases from J, the gap between germline ends came to 13 bases.

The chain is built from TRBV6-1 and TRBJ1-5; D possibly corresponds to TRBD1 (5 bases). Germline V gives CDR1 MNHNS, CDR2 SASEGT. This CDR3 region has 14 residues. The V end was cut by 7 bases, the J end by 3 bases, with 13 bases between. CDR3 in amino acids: CASTQGPNNQPQHF. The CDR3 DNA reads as TGTGCCAGCACCCAGGGCCCGAACAATCAGCCCCAGCATTTT.

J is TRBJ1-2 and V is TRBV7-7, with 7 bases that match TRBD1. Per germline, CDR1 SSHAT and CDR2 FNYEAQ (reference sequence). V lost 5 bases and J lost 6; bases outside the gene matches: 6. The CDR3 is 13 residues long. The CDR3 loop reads CASSPRGPDGYTF. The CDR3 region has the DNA TGTGCCAGCAGCCCTAGGGGGCCGGATGGCTACACCTTC.

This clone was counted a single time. The CDR3 reads CASSLRGGRLFSQETQYF. In nucleotides, the CDR3 is TGTGCCAGCAGCTTAAGGGGGGGGAGGCTTTTCAGTCAAGAGACCCAGTACTTC. The chain joins TRBV7-2 to TRBJ2-5; D perhaps matches TRBD2 (7 bases). V lost 2 bases and J lost 2, with 21 bases in between. The CDR3 runs to 18 residues. The V gene's germline CDR1 is SGHTA and CDR2 FQGNSA.

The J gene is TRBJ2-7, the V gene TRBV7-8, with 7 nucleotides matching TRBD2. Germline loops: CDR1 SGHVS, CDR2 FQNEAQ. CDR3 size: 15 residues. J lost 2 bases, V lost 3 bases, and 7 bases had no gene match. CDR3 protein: CASSFRPGLAYEQYF. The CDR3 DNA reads TGTGCCAGCAGCTTCCGCCCCGGACTAGCCTACGAGCAGTACTTC.

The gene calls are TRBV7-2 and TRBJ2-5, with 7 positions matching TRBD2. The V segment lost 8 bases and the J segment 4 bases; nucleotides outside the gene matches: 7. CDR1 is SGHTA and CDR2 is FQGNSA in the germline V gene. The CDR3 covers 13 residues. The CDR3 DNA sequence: TGTGCCAGCGCCAACTCGGGGGGAGAGACCCAGTACTTC. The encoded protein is CASANSGGETQYF.

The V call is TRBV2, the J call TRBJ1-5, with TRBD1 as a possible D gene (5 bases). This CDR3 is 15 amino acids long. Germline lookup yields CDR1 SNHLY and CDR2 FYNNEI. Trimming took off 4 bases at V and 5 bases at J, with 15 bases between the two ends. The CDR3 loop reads CASSVGFQGHQPQHF. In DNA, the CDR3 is TGTGCCAGCAGTGTAGGATTTCAGGGCCATCAGCCCCAGCATTTT.

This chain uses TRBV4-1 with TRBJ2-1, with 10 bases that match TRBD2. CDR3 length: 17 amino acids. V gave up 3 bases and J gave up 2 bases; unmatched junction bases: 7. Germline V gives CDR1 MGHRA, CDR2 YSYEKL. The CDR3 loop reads CASSHSLLAGAYNEQFF. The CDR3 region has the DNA TGCGCCAGCAGCCATTCCCTTCTAGCGGGAGCCTACAATGAGCAGTTCTTC.

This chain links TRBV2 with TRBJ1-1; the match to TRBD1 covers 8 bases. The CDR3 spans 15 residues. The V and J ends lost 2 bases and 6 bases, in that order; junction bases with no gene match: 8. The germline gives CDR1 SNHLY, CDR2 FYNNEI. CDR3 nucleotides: TGTGCCAGCAGTGAACCCCGGACAGGGATCGCTGAAGCTTTCTTT. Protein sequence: CASSEPRTGIAEAFF.

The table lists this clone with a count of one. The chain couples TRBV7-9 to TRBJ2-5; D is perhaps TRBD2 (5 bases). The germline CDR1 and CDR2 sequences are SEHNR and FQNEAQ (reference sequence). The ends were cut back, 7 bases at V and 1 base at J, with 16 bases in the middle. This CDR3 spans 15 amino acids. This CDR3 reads CASNPGNSGQETQYF. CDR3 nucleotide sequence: TGTGCCAGCAACCCCGGGAATTCGGGCCAAGAGACCCAGTACTTC.

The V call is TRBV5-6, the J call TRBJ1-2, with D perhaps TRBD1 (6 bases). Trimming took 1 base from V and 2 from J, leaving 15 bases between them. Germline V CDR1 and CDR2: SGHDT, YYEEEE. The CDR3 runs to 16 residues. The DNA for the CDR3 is TGTGCCAGCAGCTTGTACGCCCAGGGGCCGAACTATGGCTACACCTTC. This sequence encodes CASSLYAQGPNYGYTF.